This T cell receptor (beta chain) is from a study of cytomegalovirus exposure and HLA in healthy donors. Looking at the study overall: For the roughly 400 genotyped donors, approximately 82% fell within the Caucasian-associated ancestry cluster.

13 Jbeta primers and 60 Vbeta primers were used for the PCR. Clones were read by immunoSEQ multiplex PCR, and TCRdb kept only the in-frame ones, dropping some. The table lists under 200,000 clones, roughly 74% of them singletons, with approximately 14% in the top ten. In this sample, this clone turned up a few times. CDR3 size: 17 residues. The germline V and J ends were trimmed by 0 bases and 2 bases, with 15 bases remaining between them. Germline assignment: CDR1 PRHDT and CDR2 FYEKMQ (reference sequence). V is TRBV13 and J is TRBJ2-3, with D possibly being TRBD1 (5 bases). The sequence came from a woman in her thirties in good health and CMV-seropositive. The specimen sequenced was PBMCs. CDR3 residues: CASSLGLGQGPTDTQYF. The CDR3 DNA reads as TGTGCCAGCAGCTTAGGCCTCGGGCAGGGCCCCACAGATACGCAGTATTTT.